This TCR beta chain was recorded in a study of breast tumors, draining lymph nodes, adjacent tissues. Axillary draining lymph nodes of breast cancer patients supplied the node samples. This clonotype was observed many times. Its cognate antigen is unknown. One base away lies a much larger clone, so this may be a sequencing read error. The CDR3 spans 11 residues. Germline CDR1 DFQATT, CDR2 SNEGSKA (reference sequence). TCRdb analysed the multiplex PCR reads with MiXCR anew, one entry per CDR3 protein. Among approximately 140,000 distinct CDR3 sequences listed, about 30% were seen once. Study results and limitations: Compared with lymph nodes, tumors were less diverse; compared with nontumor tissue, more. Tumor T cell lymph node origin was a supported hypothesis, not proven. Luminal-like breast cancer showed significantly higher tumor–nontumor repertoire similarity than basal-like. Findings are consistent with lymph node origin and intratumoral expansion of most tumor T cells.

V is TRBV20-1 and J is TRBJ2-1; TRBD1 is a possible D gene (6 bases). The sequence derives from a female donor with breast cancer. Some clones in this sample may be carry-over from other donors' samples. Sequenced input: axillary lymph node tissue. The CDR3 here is CSAQGHNEQSF. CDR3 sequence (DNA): TGCAGTGCGCAGGGGCACAATGAGCAGTCCTTC.